These 16 T cell receptor beta chains were all obtained from the same sample, sequenced in a study of blood T cells in healthy people across ages. Combining a sample-barcoded 5' primer with a J-beta primer mix, a second PCR ran for roughly 7 to 12 cycles. Each CDR3 protein is one row after TCRdb ran MiXCR on the 5' RACE reads. Here the sample spans 700,000 to 900,000 distinct CDR3 sequences, more than 25% being singletons. The data were also submitted as part of a second study, on T cells of mothers and their children.

The sequencing sample was made of blood. All receptors derive from a boy between 10 and 17 years old in good health.

The genes are TRBV28 and TRBJ1-5, with D possibly matching TRBD1 (5 bases). V was trimmed by 6 bases and J by 0 bases, leaving 15 bases between them. CDR3 length equals 16 residues. From germline, CDR1 is MDHEN and CDR2 SYDVKM. The CDR3 loop is CASRIGTDDSNQPQHF. The CDR3 DNA is TGTGCCAGCAGGATCGGGACGGACGATAGCAATCAGCCCCAGCATTTT.

There are a few counts of this clonotype. The J gene is TRBJ1-2, the V gene TRBV7-2; D gene uncertain. The germline V gene encodes CDR1 SGHTA and CDR2 FQGNSA. CDR3 size: 18 residues. V lost 1 base to trimming and J lost 0 bases, with 18 bases between them. CDR3 DNA: TGTGCCAGCAGCTTAGATCCCCCTTCGGGCATTCCTAACTATGGCTACACCTTC. Protein sequence: CASSLDPPSGIPNYGYTF.

The chain carries TRBV27 and TRBJ2-7, with 10 bases fitting TRBD1. CDR3 size: 17 residues. Looked up from germline, CDR1 is MNHEY and CDR2 is SMNVEV (reference sequence). Losses at the gene ends were 6 bases for V and 2 bases for J; bases not matched to a gene: 13. CDR3 residues: CASRRDRGPGRAYEQYF. CDR3 DNA sequence: TGTGCCAGCAGGCGGGACAGGGGCCCCGGGAGGGCCTACGAGCAGTACTTC.

The chain combines TRBV29-1 with TRBJ2-2, with 8 bases fitting TRBD1. CDR3 length: 15 residues. Germline V CDR1 and CDR2: SQVTM, ANQGSEA. Trimming removed 4 bases from V and 3 bases from J; junction bases left unmatched: 7. CDR3 amino acids: CSVVGRGPHTGELFF. The CDR3 DNA sequence: TGCAGCGTTGTAGGCAGGGGGCCTCACACCGGGGAGCTGTTTTTT.

The J gene is TRBJ2-5, the V gene TRBV7-9, with TRBD2 identical over 9 bases. This CDR3 comprises 16 residues. Germline V gene lookup returns CDR1 SEHNR and CDR2 FQNEAQ (reference sequence). J gave up 5 bases and V 5 bases, and 12 bases lay outside the gene matches. The CDR3 here is CASSIFPRLAGETQYF. As DNA, the CDR3 is TGTGCCAGCAGCATATTTCCGCGTCTAGCGGGGGAGACCCAGTACTTC.

This clonotype was seen only a few times. The V call is TRBV20-1, the J call TRBJ1-2, with TRBD1 identical over 7 bases. The CDR3 runs 12 residues. After removal of 4 bases from V and 5 bases from J, the junction contained 4 bases not matched to a gene. The germline CDR1 and CDR2 sequences are DFQATT and SNEGSKA (reference sequence). The DNA for the CDR3 is TGCAGTGCTACCGGGACAGCTTATGGCTACACCTTC. It yields the protein CSATGTAYGYTF.

The chain has TRBV25-1 and TRBJ2-2, with D possibly matching TRBD1 (6 bases). Germline CDR1 is MGHDK and CDR2 is SYGVNS. V lost 7 bases, J lost 1 base, and 7 bases lay in between. CDR3 length: 13 residues. CDR3 in DNA: TGTGCCAGCAAGGGACAGAACACCGGGGAGCTGTTTTTT. This gives the protein CASKGQNTGELFF.

The sample holds a few counts of this clonotype. The chain combines TRBV29-1 with TRBJ1-4, with a tentative D call TRBD1 (6 bases). CDR1 is SQVTM and CDR2 is ANQGSEA in the germline V gene. Trimming pared 3 bases from V and 10 bases from J, leaving 12 bases between. This CDR3 region has 12 residues. CDR3 amino acids: CSVEGAQGKLFF. The CDR3 DNA reads TGCAGCGTTGAGGGGGCTCAAGGAAAACTGTTTTTT.

The J gene is TRBJ1-3, the V gene TRBV28; D call uncertain. This CDR3 has 14 residues. Trimming left V 7 bases short and J 3 bases short, with 13 bases between. From germline, CDR1 is MDHEN and CDR2 SYDVKM. Written as DNA, the CDR3 is TGTGCCAGCACGACTGTCCGTTATGGAAACACCATATATTTT. This sequence encodes CASTTVRYGNTIYF.

The CDR3 DNA reads as TGTGCTAGTGGTTCCACCGGTTGGGGTGAAAAACTGTTTTTT. It encodes CASGSTGWGEKLFF. This chain links TRBV12-5 with TRBJ1-4, with D unclear. The CDR3 is made up of 14 amino acids. Per the germline V gene, CDR1 is LGHNT and CDR2 is FRNRAP. Trimming stripped 4 bases from V and 7 bases from J, with 13 bases between.

This clonotype was counted between two and nine times. This chain connects TRBV6-6 to TRBJ2-5; TRBD1 aligns across 8 bases. This CDR3 contains 16 residues. CDR1 and CDR2 from the germline V gene are MNHNY and SVGAGI (reference sequence). Trimming removed 6 bases from V and 2 bases from J; junction bases left unmatched: 11. The CDR3 here is CASRSPGTGGQETQYF. DNA of the CDR3: TGTGCCAGCAGGTCACCAGGTACAGGGGGACAAGAGACCCAGTACTTC.

The rearrangement joins TRBV20-1 to TRBJ2-5, with D perhaps given as TRBD1 or TRBD2 (5 bases each). The germline V gene encodes CDR1 DFQATT and CDR2 SNEGSKA (reference sequence). The CDR3 length is 15 residues. V lost 0 bases and J lost 5, with 16 bases in between. The CDR3 bases are TGCAGTGCTAGAGATAGTGGGGGTTATAAGGAGACCCAGTACTTC. Amino acids: CSARDSGGYKETQYF.

This clonotype has more than one count but fewer than ten. The CDR3 DNA reads as TGTGCCAGCAGCGTCCTAAGAAGGGGACTAGCGGGGGTATCTAAAAACATTCAGTACTTC. It is translated as CASSVLRRGLAGVSKNIQYF. The J gene is TRBJ2-4, the V gene TRBV21-1; the D call of TRBD2 is as the table states it, not checked on the DNA. TRBV21-1 is designated a pseudogene. The CDR3 length is 20 residues.

This clonotype was picked up a small number of times. V is TRBV5-5 and J is TRBJ2-1, with 8 bases that match TRBD2. The junction had 7 bases not matched to a gene; V was cut back by 0 bases and J by 8 bases. The CDR3 sequence is 15 residues long. Germline loops: CDR1 SGHKS, CDR2 YYEKEE (reference sequence). In nucleotides, the CDR3 is TGTGCCAGCAGCTTGGGTCGCGGGGGGTTCGATGAGCAGTTCTTC. Translating gives CASSLGRGGFDEQFF.

This clonotype was seen a few times. This chain joins TRBV14 and TRBJ1-1, with D possibly matching TRBD1 (5 bases). The CDR3 contains 14 residues. Germline V CDR1 and CDR2: SGHDN, FVKESK. Trimming removed 2 bases from V and 2 bases from J, with 9 bases in between. The CDR3 coding sequence is TGTGCCAGCAGCCAAACCGGGACCAACACTGAAGCTTTCTTT. Protein product: CASSQTGTNTEAFF.

The chain is built from TRBV3-1 and TRBJ2-2; D remains ambiguous. Trimming pared 1 base from V and 10 bases from J, leaving 10 bases between. The CDR3 sequence is 13 residues long. The germline V gene encodes CDR1 LGHDT and CDR2 YNNKEL (reference sequence). CDR3 bases: TGTGCCAGCAGCCAAGGCTTGGCTTTGGAGCTGTTTTTT. This sequence encodes CASSQGLALELFF.